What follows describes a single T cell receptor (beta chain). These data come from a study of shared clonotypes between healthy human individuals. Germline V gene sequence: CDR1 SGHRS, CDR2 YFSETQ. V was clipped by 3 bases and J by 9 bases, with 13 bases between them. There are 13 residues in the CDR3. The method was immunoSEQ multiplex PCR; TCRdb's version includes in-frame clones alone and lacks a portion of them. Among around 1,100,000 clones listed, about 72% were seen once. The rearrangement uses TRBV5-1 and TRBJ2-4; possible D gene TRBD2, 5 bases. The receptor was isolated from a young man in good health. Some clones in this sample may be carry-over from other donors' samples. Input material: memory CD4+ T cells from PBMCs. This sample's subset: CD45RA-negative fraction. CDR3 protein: CASSSKPGSIQYF. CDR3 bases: TGCGCCAGCAGCTCCAAGCCGGGGAGCATTCAGTACTTC.